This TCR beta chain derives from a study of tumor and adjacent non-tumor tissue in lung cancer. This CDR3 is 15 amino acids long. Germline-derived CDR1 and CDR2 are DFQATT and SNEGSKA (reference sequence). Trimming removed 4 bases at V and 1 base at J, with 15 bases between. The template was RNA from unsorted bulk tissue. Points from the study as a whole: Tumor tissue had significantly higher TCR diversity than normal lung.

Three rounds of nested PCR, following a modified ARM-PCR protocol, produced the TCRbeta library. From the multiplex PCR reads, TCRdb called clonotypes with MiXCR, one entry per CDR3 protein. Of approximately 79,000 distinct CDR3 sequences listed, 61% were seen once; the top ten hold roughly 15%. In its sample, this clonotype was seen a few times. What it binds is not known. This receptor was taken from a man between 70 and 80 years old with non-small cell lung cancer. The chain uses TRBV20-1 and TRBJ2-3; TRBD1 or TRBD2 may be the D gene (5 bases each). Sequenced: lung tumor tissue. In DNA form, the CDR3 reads TGCAGTGCTAAGAACGGGGACCTCGGCACAGATACGCAGTATTTT. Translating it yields CSAKNGDLGTDTQYF.